The rows below give T cell receptor beta chains drawn from one sample of a study of identical twins. TCRdb passed the 5' RACE reads through MiXCR, listing each CDR3 protein once. The profile covers hundreds of thousands of distinct CDR3 sequences, with 8.6% appearing a single time and approximately 0.96% taken by the ten largest. These same data were also listed under a study on yellow fever vaccine responses in identical twins.

The sequencing sample was made of PBMCs. These receptors were collected from a woman aged 18-30 years in good health. CDR3s include the opening cysteine and the closing phenylalanine or tryptophan. Each record gives: V gene, J gene, D gene, clone size, CDR3 protein, CDR3 DNA. D genes are given only for firm matches. Clone size is shown for a subset of rows, as once, few, many or a class of expanded clone.

v_gene: TRBV3-1; j_gene: TRBJ2-3; d_gene: .; abundance: .; CDR3aa: CASSQQGSDTQYF; CDR3nt: TGTGCCAGCAGCCAGCAAGGGTCAGATACGCAGTATTTT
v_gene: TRBV3-1; j_gene: TRBJ1-5; d_gene: .; abundance: many; CDR3aa: CASSQDHGAGGQPQHF; CDR3nt: TGTGCCAGCAGCCAAGATCACGGGGCCGGCGGTCAGCCCCAGCATTTT
v_gene: TRBV5-6; j_gene: TRBJ2-2; d_gene: TRBD2; abundance: .; CDR3aa: CASSAGTSGGHRELFF; CDR3nt: TGTGCCAGCAGCGCCGGGACTAGCGGGGGTCACCGGGAGCTGTTTTTT
v_gene: TRBV14; j_gene: TRBJ2-7; d_gene: .; abundance: .; CDR3aa: CASSQTRPSEIYEQYF; CDR3nt: TGTGCCAGCAGCCAAACTCGTCCTAGCGAGATTTACGAGCAGTACTTC
v_gene: TRBV7-2; j_gene: TRBJ2-2; d_gene: .; abundance: few; CDR3aa: CASSLVVDGELFF; CDR3nt: TGTGCCAGCAGCTTAGTTGTTGACGGGGAGCTGTTTTTT
v_gene: TRBV20-1; j_gene: TRBJ2-1; d_gene: TRBD2; abundance: .; CDR3aa: CSARASGYNEQFF; CDR3nt: TGCAGTGCTAGGGCTAGCGGCTACAATGAGCAGTTCTTC
v_gene: TRBV7-9; j_gene: TRBJ1-2; d_gene: .; abundance: many; CDR3aa: CATDSGVLYGYTF; CDR3nt: TGTGCCACTGATTCAGGGGTTCTCTATGGCTACACCTTC
v_gene: TRBV2; j_gene: TRBJ2-5; d_gene: TRBD1; abundance: .; CDR3aa: CASSEGTGAPRETQYF; CDR3nt: TGTGCCAGCAGTGAGGGGACAGGGGCGCCAAGGGAGACCCAGTACTTC
v_gene: TRBV6-2/TRBV6-3; j_gene: TRBJ1-1; d_gene: .; abundance: many; CDR3aa: CASSYSIRNTEAFF; CDR3nt: TGTGCCAGCAGTTACTCGATCCGTAACACTGAAGCTTTCTTT
v_gene: TRBV20-1; j_gene: TRBJ2-3; d_gene: TRBD2; abundance: many; CDR3aa: CSASGLAGSDTDTQYF; CDR3nt: TGCAGTGCTAGCGGGCTAGCGGGAAGTGACACAGATACGCAGTATTTT
v_gene: TRBV7-3; j_gene: TRBJ2-2; d_gene: .; abundance: few; CDR3aa: CASSHRETNTGELFF; CDR3nt: TGTGCCAGCAGTCACAGGGAAACGAACACCGGGGAGCTGTTTTTT
v_gene: TRBV29-1; j_gene: TRBJ1-1; d_gene: .; abundance: many; CDR3aa: CSVAQGLMNTEAFF; CDR3nt: TGCAGCGTTGCCCAGGGACTCATGAACACTGAAGCTTTCTTT
v_gene: TRBV24-1; j_gene: TRBJ2-4; d_gene: .; abundance: .; CDR3aa: CATSTRELGTKNIQYF; CDR3nt: TGTGCCACCAGTACTCGGGAGTTGGGAACCAAAAACATTCAGTACTTC